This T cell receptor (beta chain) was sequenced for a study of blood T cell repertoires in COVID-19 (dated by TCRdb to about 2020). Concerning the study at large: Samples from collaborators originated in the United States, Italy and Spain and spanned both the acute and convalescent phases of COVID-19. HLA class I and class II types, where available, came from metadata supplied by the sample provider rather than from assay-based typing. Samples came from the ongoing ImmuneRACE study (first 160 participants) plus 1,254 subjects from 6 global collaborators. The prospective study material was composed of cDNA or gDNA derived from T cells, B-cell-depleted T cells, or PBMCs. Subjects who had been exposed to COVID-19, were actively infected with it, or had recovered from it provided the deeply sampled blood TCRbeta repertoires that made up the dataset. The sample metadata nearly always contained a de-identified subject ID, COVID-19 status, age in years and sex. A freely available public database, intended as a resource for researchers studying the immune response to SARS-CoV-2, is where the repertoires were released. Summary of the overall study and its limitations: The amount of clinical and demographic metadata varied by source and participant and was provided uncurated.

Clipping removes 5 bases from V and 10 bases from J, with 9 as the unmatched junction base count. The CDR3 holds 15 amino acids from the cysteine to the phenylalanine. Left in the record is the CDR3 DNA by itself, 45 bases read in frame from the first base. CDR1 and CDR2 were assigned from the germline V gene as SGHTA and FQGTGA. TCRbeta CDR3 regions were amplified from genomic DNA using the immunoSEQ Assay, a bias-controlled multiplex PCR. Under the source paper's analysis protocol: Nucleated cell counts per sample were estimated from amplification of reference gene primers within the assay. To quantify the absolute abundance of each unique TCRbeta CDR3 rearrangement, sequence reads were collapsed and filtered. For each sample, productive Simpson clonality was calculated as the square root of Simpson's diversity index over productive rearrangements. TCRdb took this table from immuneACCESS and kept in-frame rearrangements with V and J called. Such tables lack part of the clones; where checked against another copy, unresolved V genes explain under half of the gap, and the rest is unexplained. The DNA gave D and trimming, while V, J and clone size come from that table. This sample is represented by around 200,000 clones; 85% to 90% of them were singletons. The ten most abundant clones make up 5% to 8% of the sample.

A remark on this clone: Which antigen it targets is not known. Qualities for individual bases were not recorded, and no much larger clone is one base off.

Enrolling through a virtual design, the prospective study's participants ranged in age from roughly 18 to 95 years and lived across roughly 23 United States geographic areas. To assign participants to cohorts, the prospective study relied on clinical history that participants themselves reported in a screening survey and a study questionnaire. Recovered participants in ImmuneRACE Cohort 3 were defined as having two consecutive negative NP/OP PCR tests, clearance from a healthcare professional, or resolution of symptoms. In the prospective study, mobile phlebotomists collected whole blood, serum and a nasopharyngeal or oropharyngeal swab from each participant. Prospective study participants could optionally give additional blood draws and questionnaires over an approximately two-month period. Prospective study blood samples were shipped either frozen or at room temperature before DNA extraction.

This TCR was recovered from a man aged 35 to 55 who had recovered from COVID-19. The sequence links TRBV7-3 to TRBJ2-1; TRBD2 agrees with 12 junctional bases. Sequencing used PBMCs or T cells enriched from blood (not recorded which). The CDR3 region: CASSPTTTSGGEQFF. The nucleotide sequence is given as TGTGCCAGCAGCCCCACGACTACTAGCGGGGGGGAGCAGTTCTTC.